Listed below are T cell receptor beta chains from one sample, sequenced in a study of blood T cell repertoires in COVID-19. Clones were sequenced by immunoSEQ multiplex PCR, and TCRdb holds only the in-frame ones, with some missing. Of about 140,000 clones in the sample, 85% were seen once. What was sequenced was peripheral blood. The source is a middle-aged man with acute or convalescent COVID-19. CDR3s include the opening cysteine and the closing phenylalanine or tryptophan. A D gene is named only where the DNA matches it firmly. The size entry is marked missing in some rows and otherwise reads once, few, many or a size class.

D gene,V gene,J gene,clone size,CDR3 protein,CDR3 DNA
TRBD2,TRBV18,TRBJ2-7,.,CASSPKLAGPSYEQYF,TGTGCCAGCTCACCAAAACTAGCGGGGCCCTCCTACGAGCAGTACTTC
.,TRBV11-3,TRBJ1-1,once,CASSSYSAEAFF,TGTGCCAGCAGCTCGTATTCGGCTGAAGCTTTCTTT
.,TRBV15,TRBJ1-1,.,CATSRPKQGWGTEAFF,TGTGCCACCAGCAGACCCAAACAGGGTTGGGGCACTGAAGCTTTCTTT
.,TRBV12-3/TRBV12-4,TRBJ2-7,.,CASRNQGHEQYF,TGTGCCAGCAGAAATCAGGGCCACGAGCAGTACTTC
.,TRBV28,TRBJ2-2,.,CASRQGAGELFF,TGTGCCAGCAGACAGGGTGCCGGGGAGCTGTTTTTT
TRBD1,TRBV10-3,TRBJ1-5,few,CAIQTGINQPQHF,TGTGCCATTCAGACAGGGATCAATCAGCCCCAGCATTTT
.,TRBV7-3,TRBJ2-1,few,CASSPGGGGPLRNEQFF,TGTGCCAGCAGCCCCGGGGGTGGTGGGCCACTCAGGAATGAGCAGTTCTTC
TRBD2,TRBV9,TRBJ2-5,.,CASSGGSGGRETQYF,TGTGCCAGCAGCGGTGGTAGCGGGGGTCGTGAGACCCAGTACTTC
.,TRBV27,TRBJ2-3,once,CASSSHSRGEVDTQYF,TGTGCCAGCAGTTCCCATTCCAGGGGGGAAGTAGATACGCAGTATTTT
.,TRBV12-3/TRBV12-4,TRBJ2-7,.,CASSTSHYEQYF,TGTGCCAGCAGTACTAGCCACTACGAGCAGTACTTC
.,TRBV14,TRBJ1-2,.,CASSQAPLRLSGYTF,TGTGCCAGCAGCCAAGCCCCGTTGCGTCTATCTGGCTACACCTTC
.,TRBV5-4,TRBJ1-1,.,CASSLTGATEAFF,TGTGCCAGCAGCTTGACAGGTGCCACTGAAGCTTTCTTT
TRBD1,TRBV6-5,TRBJ1-2,.,CASGRQGPLNYGYTF,TGTGCCAGCGGAAGACAGGGACCCCTTAACTATGGCTACACCTTC
.,TRBV27,TRBJ1-2,.,CASSLFGRRRYGYTF,TGTGCCAGCAGTTTATTCGGGAGGCGGAGGTATGGCTACACCTTC
.,TRBV19,TRBJ1-5,once,CASSAHVTGGGQPQHF,TGTGCCAGTAGTGCTCATGTGACCGGGGGGGGTCAGCCCCAGCATTTT
TRBD1,TRBV5-4,TRBJ1-3,few,CASSLPGQISGNTIYF,TGTGCCAGCAGCCTTCCGGGACAGATCTCTGGAAACACCATATATTTT
TRBD1,TRBV5-1,TRBJ2-7,.,CASSSQRTGAYEQYF,TGCGCCAGCAGCAGTCAAAGGACAGGGGCCTACGAGCAGTACTTC
TRBD1,TRBV18,TRBJ1-2,.,CASSLQTGAIDDYTF,TGTGCCAGCTCACTCCAGACAGGGGCCATTGACGACTACACCTTC
TRBD2,TRBV5-1,TRBJ2-1,once,CASSLEVAGHPNEQFF,TGCGCCAGCAGCTTGGAGGTAGCGGGGCACCCCAATGAGCAGTTCTTC
.,TRBV14,TRBJ2-7,few,CASSQGPGEQYF,TGTGCCAGCAGCCAAGGTCCAGGCGAGCAGTACTTC
.,TRBV30,TRBJ2-2,once,CAWSVSRVYGELFF,TGTGCCTGGAGTGTATCCAGGGTGTATGGGGAGCTGTTTTTT
TRBD2,TRBV4-2,TRBJ2-7,.,CASSPTSDHEQYF,TGTGCCAGCAGCCCGACTAGCGACCACGAGCAGTACTTC
.,TRBV6-5,TRBJ1-6,.,CASTRGSYNSPLHF,TGTGCCAGTACCAGGGGTTCCTATAATTCACCCCTCCACTTT
.,TRBV6-5,TRBJ2-4,.,CASSPSAQGQNIQYF,TGTGCCAGCAGTCCCAGTGCCCAGGGCCAAAACATTCAGTACTTC
.,TRBV29-1,TRBJ1-4,.,CSVREGTGNEKLFF,TGCAGCGTTCGGGAGGGGACTGGTAATGAAAAACTGTTTTTT
TRBD1,TRBV4-1,TRBJ2-1,.,CASSQARIRDRPNEQFF,TGCGCCAGCAGCCAAGCAAGGATTAGGGACAGGCCGAATGAGCAGTTCTTC
.,TRBV12-3/TRBV12-4,TRBJ2-7,.,CASSGQTPYEQYF,TGTGCCAGCAGCGGACAGACCCCCTACGAGCAGTACTTC
.,TRBV2,TRBJ1-3,few,CASSFRGAGNTIYF,TGTGCCAGCAGTTTCCGGGGGGCGGGAAACACCATATATTTT
.,TRBV5-1,TRBJ2-7,.,CASSLEASVTYEQYF,TGCGCCAGCAGCTTGGAGGCTAGCGTAACCTACGAGCAGTACTTC
TRBD2,TRBV3-1/TRBV3-2,TRBJ2-7,.,CASSQGIAGGTSSEQYF,TGTGCCAGCAGCCAAGGGATAGCGGGAGGAACCTCTTCCGAGCAGTACTTC
.,TRBV19,TRBJ1-6,.,CASRRGYNSPLHF,TGTGCCAGTAGACGGGGATATAATTCACCCCTCCACTTT